The present TCR beta chain was sequenced within a study of blood T cell repertoires in COVID-19. The wider study: The United States, Italy and Spain provided the acute and convalescent COVID-19 samples. In each case, the material was cDNA or gDNA derived from T cells, B-cell-depleted T cells, or PBMCs.

The V gene lost 5 bases and the J gene lost 8 bases, with 15 bases spanning the gap. Germline assignment: CDR1 MNHEY and CDR2 SVGAGI. CDR3 length: 14 residues. Patients at the Seattle site were enrolled during active infection and followed longitudinally. TCRdb's table, derived via immunoSEQ multiplex PCR, lists solely in-frame clones and lacks some. This table holds about 140,000 clones, around 90% found once. The rearrangement uses TRBV6-5 and TRBJ1-4; D unclear. Sequencing input: peripheral blood. The sequence was collected from a human donor with COVID-19, enrolled during active disease. The donor label of this sample is uncertain. Here the CDR3 DNA reads TGTGCCAGCAGTACGGACTCGCTGGGGGAAAAACTGTTTTTT. Protein sequence: CASSTDSLGEKLFF.